These 16 T cell receptor beta chains were sequenced from one sample in a study of response to subunit inactivated influenza vaccine. Via MiXCR, TCRdb re-called the RT-PCR reads, giving one row per CDR3 protein. Altogether 500,000 to 600,000 distinct CDR3 sequences are present, approximately 10% being singletons, with the ten largest covering approximately 11%. These same records also appear under a second study, on T cells expressing NK-cell markers. From that study: Libraries used 5'RACE template switching adding universal primer site and UMIs.

The material was PBMCs from blood, obtained on the day of vaccination. All receptors come from a man between 45 and 60 years old who received an inactivated influenza vaccine.

There are a few counts of this clonotype. The chain joins TRBV2 to TRBJ2-2; the match to TRBD2 covers 7 bases. Germline V gene lookup returns CDR1 SNHLY and CDR2 FYNNEI. Trimming took 4 bases from V and 5 from J; bases not matched to a gene: 4. The CDR3 totals 14 residues. The CDR3: CASSAWRGTGELFF. The CDR3 DNA reads as TGTGCCAGCAGTGCGTGGCGGGGGACCGGGGAGCTGTTTTTT. The full variable domain, with the rest looked up from reference TRBV2 and TRBJ2-2, is EPEVTQTPSHQVTQMGQEVILRCVPISNHLYFYWYRQILGQKVEFLVSFYNNEISEKSEIFDDQFSVERPDGSNFTLKIRSTKLEDSAMYFCASSAWRGTGELFFGEGSRLTVL.

This clonotype appeared once. V and J are TRBV9 and TRBJ2-2; D is ambiguous. Germline V gives CDR1 SGDLS, CDR2 YYNGEE. The V and J ends lost 0 bases and 4 bases respectively, with 10 bases between them. CDR3 length equals 15 residues. DNA of the CDR3: TGTGCCAGCAGCGTAGCGCAGGCCGCCACCGGGGAGCTGTTTTTT. This translates into CASSVAQAATGELFF.

This clonotype was seen repeatedly, ten times or more. This chain links TRBV28 with TRBJ1-5; possible D gene TRBD1, 5 bases. The V end lost 4 bases, the J end lost 2 bases, and 21 bases lay between the germline ends. The CDR3 consists of 18 residues. The germline gives CDR1 MDHEN, CDR2 SYDVKM. Written as DNA, the CDR3 is TGTGCCAGCAGTTCCTGGAGAAGGTCCAGGGTGGGCAATCAGCCCCAGCATTTT. This sequence encodes CASSSWRRSRVGNQPQHF.

V gene TRBV5-1 combines with J gene TRBJ2-2, with no clear D. The germline V and J ends were trimmed by 4 bases and 4 bases, with 23 bases remaining between them. The CDR3 is made up of 18 amino acids. Germline CDR1 reads SGHRS; CDR2 reads YFSETQ. The CDR3 sequence: CASSLPMDAYTATGELFF. Here the CDR3 DNA reads TGCGCCAGCAGCCTCCCTATGGACGCTTACACTGCCACCGGGGAGCTGTTTTTT.

This clonotype was picked up a small number of times. V is TRBV3-1 and J is TRBJ2-7; 12 positions match TRBD1. The CDR3 runs 15 residues. Germline lookup yields CDR1 LGHDT and CDR2 YNNKEL (reference sequence). J lost 5 bases, V lost 6 bases, and 8 bases had no gene match. This CDR3 reads CASRFTGTGGNEQYF. The CDR3 DNA reads as TGTGCCAGCAGATTTACCGGGACAGGGGGCAACGAGCAGTACTTC.

The chain employs TRBV28 and TRBJ2-5; TRBD1 or TRBD2 may be the D gene (6 bases each). Germline V gene lookup returns CDR1 MDHEN and CDR2 SYDVKM. V was pared by 6 bases and J by 4 bases, with 18 bases between. The CDR3 has 15 residues. CDR3 in amino acids: CASSTGGAVRETQYF. CDR3 nucleotides: TGTGCCAGCAGCACCGGGGGCGCAGTCCGAGAGACCCAGTACTTC. Complete variable domain (other parts from reference TRBV28 and TRBJ2-5): DVKVTQSSRYLVKRTGEKVFLECVQDMDHENMFWYRQDPGLGLRLIYFSYDVKMKEKGDIPEGYSVSREKKERFSLILESASTNQTSMYLCASSTGGAVRETQYFGPGTRLLVL.

The V and J genes are TRBV10-3 and TRBJ2-7, with 8 bases lining up with TRBD2. The J segment lost 1 base and the V segment lost 0 bases, leaving 8 bases of the junction unmatched. The CDR3 length is 17 residues. CDR1 and CDR2 from the germline V gene are ENHRY and SYGVKD. In nucleotides, the CDR3 is TGTGCCATCAGTGAGTCAGTTAACGGGAGGGTATCCTACGAGCAGTACTTC. Its protein is CAISESVNGRVSYEQYF.

This clonotype has just a few counts. The chain combines TRBV25-1 with TRBJ2-4, with TRBD1 matching over 8 bases. V was pared by 1 base and J by 7 bases, with 3 bases of the junction left unmatched. The CDR3 length is 14 residues. Germline CDR1 MGHDK, CDR2 SYGVNS. This CDR3 is CASSEWTGSNIQYF. The CDR3 region has the DNA TGTGCCAGCAGTGAATGGACAGGGAGTAACATTCAGTACTTC.

This clonotype was seen a few times. The V call is TRBV27, the J call TRBJ2-7, with no clear D. V lost 5 bases and J lost 2, with 13 bases in between. The germline V gene encodes CDR1 MNHEY and CDR2 SMNVEV (reference sequence). CDR3 length equals 14 residues. The CDR3 sequence: CASSPTRGPYEQYF. CDR3 coding DNA: TGTGCCAGCAGTCCGACTCGCGGCCCCTACGAGCAGTACTTC.

This clonotype was picked up a small number of times. This chain connects TRBV4-2 to TRBJ2-5, with 8 bases fitting TRBD2. CDR1 is LGHNA, CDR2 YNFKEQ, per germline. Trimming took 3 bases from V and 4 from J; bases not matched to a gene: 10. CDR3 length equals 16 residues. This CDR3 is CASSHTGAAGAETQYF. The CDR3 DNA is TGTGCCAGCAGCCATACCGGGGCAGCGGGAGCAGAGACCCAGTACTTC.

J is TRBJ2-7 and V is TRBV28; 8 bases fit TRBD1. Germline V gene lookup returns CDR1 MDHEN and CDR2 SYDVKM. The junction had 5 bases not matched to a gene; V was cut back by 5 bases and J by 2 bases. The CDR3 totals 14 residues. The CDR3 nucleotides are TGTGCCAGCAGTGAGGCAGGGGGCACCTACGAGCAGTACTTC. Its translation: CASSEAGGTYEQYF. The full variable domain, its missing parts supplied by reference TRBV28 and TRBJ2-7, is DVKVTQSSRYLVKRTGEKVFLECVQDMDHENMFWYRQDPGLGLRLIYFSYDVKMKEKGDIPEGYSVSREKKERFSLILESASTNQTSMYLCASSEAGGTYEQYFGPGTRLTVT.

This clonotype occurred a few times. This chain links TRBV5-1 with TRBJ1-1; D uncertain. CDR1 and CDR2 from the germline V gene are SGHRS and YFSETQ. Trimming took 0 bases from V and 7 from J, leaving 13 bases between them. This CDR3 has 14 amino acids. CDR3 protein: CASSLALKGNEAFF. CDR3 DNA: TGCGCCAGCAGCTTGGCCCTGAAAGGGAATGAAGCTTTCTTT.

The rearrangement links TRBV7-2 to TRBJ2-7; 13 bases align to TRBD2. V lost 3 bases to trimming and J lost 2 bases; unmatched junction nucleotides: 4. The V gene's germline CDR1 is SGHTA and CDR2 FQGNSA. The CDR3 length is 16 residues. The CDR3 sequence is CASSFGLAGEAYEQYF. The CDR3 region has the DNA TGTGCCAGCAGCTTTGGACTAGCGGGGGAGGCCTACGAGCAGTACTTC.

This clonotype was detected a few times. The gene calls are TRBV18 and TRBJ2-5; D is possibly TRBD1 (6 bases). Trimming removed 4 bases from V and 5 bases from J, with 14 bases in between. This CDR3 has 14 amino acids. Germline-derived CDR1 and CDR2 are KGHSH and LQKENI. The CDR3 here is CASSQYRDTETQYF. Written as DNA, the CDR3 is TGTGCCAGCTCACAGTACAGGGACACCGAGACCCAGTACTTC.

V and J are TRBV15 and TRBJ2-3; 10 bases agree with TRBD1. The V and J ends lost 9 bases and 9 bases, in that order; junction bases with no gene match: 12. Germline V CDR1 and CDR2: LNHNV, YYDKDF (reference sequence). The CDR3 is made up of 14 amino acids. CDR3 DNA sequence: TGTGCCACGTCGCGCGGGACAGGGGTAGAGACGCAGTATTTT. It codes for CATSRGTGVETQYF.

V and J are TRBV5-1 and TRBJ2-7, with D perhaps TRBD1 (5 bases). The ends were cut back, 0 bases at V and 5 bases at J, with 18 bases in the middle. The germline CDR1 and CDR2 sequences are SGHRS and YFSETQ. The CDR3 runs to 16 residues. CDR3 protein: CASSLGSGDHRNEQYF. CDR3 bases: TGCGCCAGCAGCTTGGGGTCAGGTGATCACAGGAACGAGCAGTACTTC.